The TCR beta chain under discussion was sequenced for a study of human T cells and chemical hapten exposure. This CDR3 has 8 residues. The V end lost 11 bases, the J end lost 12 bases, and 8 bases lay between the germline ends. Germline assignment: CDR1 SGHTA and CDR2 FQGNSA. With respect to this clonotype: Its antigen is unknown.

Documented time point: patch test 1, 2 weeks after DPC sensitization. As for treatment: therapeutic diphenylcyclopropenone sensitization with weekly scalp DPC. Donation of samples came from alopecia patients who were 18 to 70 years old and suitable for DPC. Findings and caveats of the study: With DPC sensitization, TCRs exceeding 1 in 1000 frequency showed no change.

One entry per CDR3 protein results from TCRdb running MiXCR on the RACE reads. The sample holds roughly 180,000 distinct CDR3 sequences; roughly 14% are singletons and the top ten take 1.7%. The sequences come from whole blood, collected in connection with sensitization to the hapten diphenylcyclopropenone (DPC). This chain uses TRBV7-2 with TRBJ1-5, with D unresolved. The source is a woman aged 25-40 years with alopecia areata. Some clones in this sample may be carry-over from other donors' samples. CDR3 protein: CAPNLQHF. The CDR3 coding sequence is TGTGCCCCTAACCTCCAGCATTTT.